A single TCR beta chain is shown here with its context. The data belong to a study of blood T cell repertoires in COVID-19. Using immunoSEQ multiplex PCR, the repertoire was profiled, and TCRdb retains in-frame clones only, with some absent. The table shows about 54,000 clones, with approximately 80% occurring only once. Trimming took off 2 bases at V and 5 bases at J, with 18 bases between the two ends. CDR1 is MNHEY and CDR2 is SMNVEV in the germline V gene (reference sequence). CDR3 size: 17 residues. The chain combines TRBV27 with TRBJ2-2; TRBD2 is a possible D gene (6 bases). The receptor's source is a woman aged 60-70 years with acute or convalescent COVID-19. Sequenced: peripheral blood. This CDR3 is CASSLRADLGGTGELFF. DNA for the CDR3: TGTGCCAGCAGTTTACGGGCCGATTTGGGGGGAACCGGGGAGCTGTTTTTT.